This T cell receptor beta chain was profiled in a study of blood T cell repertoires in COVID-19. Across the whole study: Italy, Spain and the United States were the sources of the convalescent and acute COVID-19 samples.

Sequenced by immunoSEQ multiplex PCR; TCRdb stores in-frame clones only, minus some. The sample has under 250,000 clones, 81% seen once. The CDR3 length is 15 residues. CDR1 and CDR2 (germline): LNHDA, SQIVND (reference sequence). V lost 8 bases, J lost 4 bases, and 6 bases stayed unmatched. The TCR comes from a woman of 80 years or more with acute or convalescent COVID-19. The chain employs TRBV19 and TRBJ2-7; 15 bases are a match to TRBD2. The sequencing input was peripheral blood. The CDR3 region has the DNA TGTGCCAGTTCTCCCGGGACTAGCGGGGGGTACGAGCAGTACTTC. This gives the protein CASSPGTSGGYEQYF.